This TCR beta chain was profiled in a study of regulatory T cells in long-lasting Graves disease. Relying on iRepertoire HTBI primers and Arm-PCR of CDR3 regions, the team built TCR beta libraries. Each CDR3 protein is one row after TCRdb ran MiXCR on the multiplex PCR reads. The table lists about 540,000 distinct CDR3 sequences, roughly 13% of them singletons. Time point described: newly diagnosed GD, antithyroid drugs for less than 3 months. With RNA extracted from PBMCs as input, the TCR library was made. The CDR3 extends over 16 amino acids. V lost 4 bases, J lost 3 bases, and 12 bases stayed unmatched. Germline assignment: CDR1 SGHRS and CDR2 YFSETQ. Another study also made use of these data, one on T cells in Graves' hyperthyroidism and ophthalmopathy.

The sequence was collected from a man younger than 40 with Graves disease. The rearrangement links TRBV5-1 to TRBJ2-7; 8 nucleotides match TRBD1. This specimen was peripheral blood mononuclear cells (PBMCs), taken at new diagnosis, from a patient treated with antithyroid drugs. In DNA form, the CDR3 reads TGCGCCAGCAGCCCGACAGGGGACGCTTCTTTCTACGAGCAGTACTTC. It encodes CASSPTGDASFYEQYF.